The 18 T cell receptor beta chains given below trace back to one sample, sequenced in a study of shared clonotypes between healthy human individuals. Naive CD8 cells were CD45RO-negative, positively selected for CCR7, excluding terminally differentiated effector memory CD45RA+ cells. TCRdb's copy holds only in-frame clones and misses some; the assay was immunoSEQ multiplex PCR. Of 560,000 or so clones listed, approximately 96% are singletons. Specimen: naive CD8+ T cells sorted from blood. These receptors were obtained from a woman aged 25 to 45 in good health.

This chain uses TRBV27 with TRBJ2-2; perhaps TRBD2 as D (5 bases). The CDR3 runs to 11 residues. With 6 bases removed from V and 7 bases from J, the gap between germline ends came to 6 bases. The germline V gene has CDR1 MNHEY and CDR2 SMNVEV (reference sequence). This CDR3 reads CASRAGGELFF. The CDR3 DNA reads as TGTGCCAGCAGGGCGGGCGGGGAGCTGTTTTTT.

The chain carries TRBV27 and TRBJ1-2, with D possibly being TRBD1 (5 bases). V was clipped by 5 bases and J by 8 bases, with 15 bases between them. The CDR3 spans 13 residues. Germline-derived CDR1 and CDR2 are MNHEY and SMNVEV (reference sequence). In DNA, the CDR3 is TGTGCCAGCAGTGACGGGACCCAGGAGGGCTACACCTTC. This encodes CASSDGTQEGYTF.

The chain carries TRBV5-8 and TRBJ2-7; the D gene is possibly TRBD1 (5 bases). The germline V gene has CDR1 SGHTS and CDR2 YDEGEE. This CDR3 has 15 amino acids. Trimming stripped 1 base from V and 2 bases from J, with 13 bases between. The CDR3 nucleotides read TGTGCCAGCAGCTTGTTTAGGGGTTCAACCTACGAGCAGTACTTC. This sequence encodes CASSLFRGSTYEQYF. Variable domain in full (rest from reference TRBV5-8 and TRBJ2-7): EAGVTQSPTHLIKTRGQQATLRCSPISGHTSVYWYQQALGLGLQFLLWYDEGEERNRGNFPPRFSGRQFPNYSSELNVNALELEDSALYLCASSLFRGSTYEQYFGPGTRLTVT.

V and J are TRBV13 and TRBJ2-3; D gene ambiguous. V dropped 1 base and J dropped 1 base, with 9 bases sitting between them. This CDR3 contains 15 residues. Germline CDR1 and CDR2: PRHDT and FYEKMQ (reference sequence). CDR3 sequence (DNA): TGTGCCAGCAGCTTAGCTGGGGTCGGCACAGATACGCAGTATTTT. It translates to CASSLAGVGTDTQYF. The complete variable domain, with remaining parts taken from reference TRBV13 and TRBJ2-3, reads AAGVIQSPRHLIKEKRETATLKCYPIPRHDTVYWYQQGPGQDPQFLISFYEKMQSDKGSIPDRFSAQQFSDYHSELNMSSLELGDSALYFCASSLAGVGTDTQYFGPGTRLTVL.

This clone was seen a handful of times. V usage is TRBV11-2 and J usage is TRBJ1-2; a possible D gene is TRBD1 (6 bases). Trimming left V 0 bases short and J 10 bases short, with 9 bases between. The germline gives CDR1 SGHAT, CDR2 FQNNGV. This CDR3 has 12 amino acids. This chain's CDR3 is CASSLDGQHYTF. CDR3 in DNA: TGTGCCAGCAGCTTAGATGGACAGCACTACACCTTC.

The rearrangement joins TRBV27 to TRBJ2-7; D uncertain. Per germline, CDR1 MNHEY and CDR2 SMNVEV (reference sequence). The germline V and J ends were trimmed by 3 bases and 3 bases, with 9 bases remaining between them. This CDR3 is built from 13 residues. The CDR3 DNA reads TGTGCCAGCAGTTTGGGCATCCGCTACGAGCAGTACTTC. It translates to CASSLGIRYEQYF.

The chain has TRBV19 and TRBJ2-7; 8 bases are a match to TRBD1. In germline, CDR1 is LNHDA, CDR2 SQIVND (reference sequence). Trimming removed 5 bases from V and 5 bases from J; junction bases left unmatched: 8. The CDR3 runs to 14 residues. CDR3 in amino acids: CASSPGQALHEQYF. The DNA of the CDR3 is TGTGCCAGTAGTCCGGGACAGGCCCTCCACGAGCAGTACTTC.

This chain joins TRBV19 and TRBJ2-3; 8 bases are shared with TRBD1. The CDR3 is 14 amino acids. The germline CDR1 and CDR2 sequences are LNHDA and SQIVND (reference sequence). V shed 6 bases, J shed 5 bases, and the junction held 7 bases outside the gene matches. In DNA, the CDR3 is TGTGCCAGTAGAGACAGGGGAGGAATAGATACGCAGTATTTT. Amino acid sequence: CASRDRGGIDTQYF.

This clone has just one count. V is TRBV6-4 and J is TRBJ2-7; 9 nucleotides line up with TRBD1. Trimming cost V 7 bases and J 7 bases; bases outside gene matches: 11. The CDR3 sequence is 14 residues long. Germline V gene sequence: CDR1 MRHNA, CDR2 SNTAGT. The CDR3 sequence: CASTPRDRADEQYF. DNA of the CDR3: TGTGCCAGCACCCCGAGGGACAGGGCGGATGAGCAGTACTTC.

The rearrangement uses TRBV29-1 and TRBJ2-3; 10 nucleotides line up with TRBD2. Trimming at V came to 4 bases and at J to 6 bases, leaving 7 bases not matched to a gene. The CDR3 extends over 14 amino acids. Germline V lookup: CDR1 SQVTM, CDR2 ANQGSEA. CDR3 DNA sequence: TGCAGCGTTGGACTAGCGGGCGCGTTCGATACGCAGTATTTT. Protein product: CSVGLAGAFDTQYF.

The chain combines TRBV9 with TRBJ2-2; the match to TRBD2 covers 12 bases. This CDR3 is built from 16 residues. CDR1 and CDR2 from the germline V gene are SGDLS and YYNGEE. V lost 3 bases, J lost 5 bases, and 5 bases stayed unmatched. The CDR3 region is CASSARGTSGTGELFF. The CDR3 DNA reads TGTGCCAGCAGCGCCCGAGGGACTAGCGGGACCGGGGAGCTGTTTTTT. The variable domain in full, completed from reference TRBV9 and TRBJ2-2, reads DSGVTQTPKHLITATGQRVTLRCSPRSGDLSVYWYQQSLDQGLQFLIQYYNGEERAKGNILERFSAQQFPDLHSELNLSSLELGDSALYFCASSARGTSGTGELFFGEGSRLTVL.

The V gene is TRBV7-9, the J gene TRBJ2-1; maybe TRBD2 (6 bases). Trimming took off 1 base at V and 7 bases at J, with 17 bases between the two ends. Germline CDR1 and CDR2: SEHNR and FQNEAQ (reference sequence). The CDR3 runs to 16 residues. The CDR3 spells CASSLGLGGAGNEQFF. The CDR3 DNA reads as TGTGCCAGCAGCTTAGGATTGGGGGGAGCGGGTAATGAGCAGTTCTTC.

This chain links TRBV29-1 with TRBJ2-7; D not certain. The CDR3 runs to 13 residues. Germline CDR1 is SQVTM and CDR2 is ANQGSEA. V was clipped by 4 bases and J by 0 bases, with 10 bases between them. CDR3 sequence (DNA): TGCAGCGTTGCCAAGCTGAGCTCCTACGAGCAGTACTTC. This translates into CSVAKLSSYEQYF.

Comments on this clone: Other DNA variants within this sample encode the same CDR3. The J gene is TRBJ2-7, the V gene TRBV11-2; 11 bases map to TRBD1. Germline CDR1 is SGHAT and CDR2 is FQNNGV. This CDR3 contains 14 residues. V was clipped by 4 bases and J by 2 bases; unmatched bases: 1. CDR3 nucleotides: TGTGCCAGCAGCTGGGACAGGGGGGCCTACGAGCAGTACTTC. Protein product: CASSWDRGAYEQYF.

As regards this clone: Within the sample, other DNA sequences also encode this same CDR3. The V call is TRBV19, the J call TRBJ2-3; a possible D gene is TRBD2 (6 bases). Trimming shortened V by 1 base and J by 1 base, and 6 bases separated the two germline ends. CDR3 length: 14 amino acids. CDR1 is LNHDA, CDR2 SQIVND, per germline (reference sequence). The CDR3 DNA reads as TGTGCCAGTAGTATAGCGGGGGGCACAGATACGCAGTATTTT. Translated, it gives CASSIAGGTDTQYF.

This CDR3 is CASSIDDRGEAFF. The CDR3 nucleotides read TGTGCCAGTAGTATCGACGACAGGGGTGAAGCTTTCTTT. This chain joins TRBV19 and TRBJ1-1, with 8 positions matching TRBD1. This CDR3 comprises 13 residues. Per the germline V gene, CDR1 is LNHDA and CDR2 is SQIVND (reference sequence). The V segment lost 3 bases and the J segment 7 bases; nucleotides outside the gene matches: 4.

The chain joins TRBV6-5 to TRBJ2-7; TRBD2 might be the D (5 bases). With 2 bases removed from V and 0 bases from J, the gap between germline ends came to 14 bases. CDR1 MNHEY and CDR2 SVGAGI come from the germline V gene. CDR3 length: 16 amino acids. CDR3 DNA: TGTGCCAGCAGTTACGGGCCTCTAGGGAGCTCCTACGAGCAGTACTTC. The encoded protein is CASSYGPLGSSYEQYF.

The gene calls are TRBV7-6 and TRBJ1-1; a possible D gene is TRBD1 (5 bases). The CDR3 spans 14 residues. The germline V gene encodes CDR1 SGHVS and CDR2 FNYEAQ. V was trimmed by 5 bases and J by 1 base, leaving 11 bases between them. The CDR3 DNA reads TGTGCCAGCAGCCCTGGGGGTGAGAACACTGAAGCTTTCTTT. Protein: CASSPGGENTEAFF.